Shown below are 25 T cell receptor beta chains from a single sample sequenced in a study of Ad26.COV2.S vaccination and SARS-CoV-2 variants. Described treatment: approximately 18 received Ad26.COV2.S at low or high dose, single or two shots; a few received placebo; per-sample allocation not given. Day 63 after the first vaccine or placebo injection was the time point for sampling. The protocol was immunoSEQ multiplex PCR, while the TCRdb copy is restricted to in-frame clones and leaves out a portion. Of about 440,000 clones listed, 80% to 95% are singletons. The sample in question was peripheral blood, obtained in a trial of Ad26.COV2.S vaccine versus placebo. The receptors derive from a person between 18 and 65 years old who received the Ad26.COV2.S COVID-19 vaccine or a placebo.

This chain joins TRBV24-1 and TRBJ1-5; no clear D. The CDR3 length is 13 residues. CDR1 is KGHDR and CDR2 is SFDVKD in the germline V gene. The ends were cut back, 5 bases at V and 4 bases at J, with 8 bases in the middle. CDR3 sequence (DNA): TGTGCCACCAGTGGCACACTAAATCAGCCCCAGCATTTT. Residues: CATSGTLNQPQHF.

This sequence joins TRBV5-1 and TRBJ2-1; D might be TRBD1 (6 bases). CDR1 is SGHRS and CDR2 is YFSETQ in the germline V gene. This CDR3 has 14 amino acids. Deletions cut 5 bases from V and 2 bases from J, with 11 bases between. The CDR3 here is CASSRDTTYNEQFF. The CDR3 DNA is TGCGCCAGCAGTAGGGACACGACCTACAATGAGCAGTTCTTC.

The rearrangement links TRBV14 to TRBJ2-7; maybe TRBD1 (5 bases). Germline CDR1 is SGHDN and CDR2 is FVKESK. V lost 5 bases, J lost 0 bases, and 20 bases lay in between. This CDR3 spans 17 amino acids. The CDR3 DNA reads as TGTGCCAGCAGCTCCCGACAGTCGTCCCGTAGCTCCTACGAGCAGTACTTC. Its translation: CASSSRQSSRSSYEQYF.

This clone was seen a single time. CDR3 residues: CASSYRGDRGEQYF. CDR3 sequence (DNA): TGTGCCAGCAGTTACAGGGGGGACCGCGGGGAGCAGTACTTC. This rearrangement joins TRBV6-5 to TRBJ2-7; D tentatively reads TRBD1 or TRBD2 (6 bases each). The CDR3 loop spans 14 amino acids. Germline V gene lookup returns CDR1 MNHEY and CDR2 SVGAGI. V gave up 2 bases and J gave up 7 bases, with 15 bases separating them.

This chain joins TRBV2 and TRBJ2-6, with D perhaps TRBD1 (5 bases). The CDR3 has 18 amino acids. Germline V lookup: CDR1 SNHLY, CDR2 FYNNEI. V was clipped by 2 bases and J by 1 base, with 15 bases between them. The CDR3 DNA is TGTGCCAGCAGTGAAAGGGGCAGCAGAGCTTCTGGGGCCAACGTCCTGACTTTC. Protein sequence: CASSERGSRASGANVLTF.

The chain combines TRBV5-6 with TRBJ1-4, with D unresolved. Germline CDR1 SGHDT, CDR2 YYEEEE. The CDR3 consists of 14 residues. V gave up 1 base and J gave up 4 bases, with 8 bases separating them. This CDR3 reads CASSLRQVNEKLFF. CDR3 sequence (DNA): TGTGCCAGCAGCTTGCGGCAGGTTAATGAAAAACTGTTTTTT. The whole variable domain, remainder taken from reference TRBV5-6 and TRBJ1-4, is DAGVTQSPTHLIKTRGQQVTLRCSPKSGHDTVSWYQQALGQGPQFIFQYYEEEERQRGNFPDRFSGHQFPNYSSELNVNALLLGDSALYLCASSLRQVNEKLFFGSGTQLSVL.

The CDR3: CASTGNLGYEQYF. The DNA for the CDR3 is TGTGCCAGTACAGGGAATTTGGGCTACGAGCAGTACTTC. The J gene is TRBJ2-7, the V gene TRBV2, with a tentative D call TRBD1 (6 bases). This CDR3 is built from 13 residues. The V and J ends lost 9 bases and 3 bases respectively, with 15 bases between them. The germline V gene encodes CDR1 SNHLY and CDR2 FYNNEI.

CDR3 region: CASSKRLAGGYNEQFF. For the CDR3, the DNA is TGCGCCAGCAGCAAGAGACTAGCGGGAGGCTACAATGAGCAGTTCTTC. The V call is TRBV4-3, the J call TRBJ2-1; the match to TRBD2 covers 13 bases. The germline CDR1 and CDR2 sequences are LGHNA and YSLEER. The CDR3 is made up of 16 amino acids. The V gene end was trimmed by 5 bases and the J gene end by 3 bases; junction bases not matched to a gene: 4.

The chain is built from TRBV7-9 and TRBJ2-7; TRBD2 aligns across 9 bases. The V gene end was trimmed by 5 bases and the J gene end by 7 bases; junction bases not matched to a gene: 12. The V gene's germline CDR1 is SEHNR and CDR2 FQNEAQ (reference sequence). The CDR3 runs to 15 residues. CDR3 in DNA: TGTGCCAGCAGCCCATTAGCGGGAGAAGGAAGTGAGCAGTACTTC. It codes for CASSPLAGEGSEQYF.

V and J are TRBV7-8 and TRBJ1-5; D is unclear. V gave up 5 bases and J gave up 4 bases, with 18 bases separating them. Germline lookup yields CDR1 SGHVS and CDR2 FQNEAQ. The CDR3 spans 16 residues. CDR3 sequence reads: CASSEMGGLSNQPQHF. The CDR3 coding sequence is TGTGCCAGCAGCGAAATGGGCGGATTATCAAATCAGCCCCAGCATTTT.

CDR3 in DNA: TGCAGTGCTGGTGAAATAGCGGGAGTTCGCACAGATACGCAGTATTTT. Its protein is CSAGEIAGVRTDTQYF. The chain uses TRBV20-1 and TRBJ2-3; TRBD2 matches 9 bases. V dropped 5 bases and J dropped 1; count of bases not matched to a gene: 10. Germline V gives CDR1 DFQATT, CDR2 SNEGSKA (reference sequence). The CDR3 spans 16 residues.

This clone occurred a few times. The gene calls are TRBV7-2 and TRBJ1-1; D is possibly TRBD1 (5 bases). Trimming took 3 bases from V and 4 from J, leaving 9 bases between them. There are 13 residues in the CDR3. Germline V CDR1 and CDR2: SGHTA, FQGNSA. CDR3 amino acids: CASSFGAGTEAFF. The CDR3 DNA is TGTGCCAGCAGCTTTGGGGCCGGCACTGAAGCTTTCTTT.

The CDR3 DNA follows: TGTGCCAGCTCACCTGGACAGGAAACCTACGAGCAGTACTTC. This gives the protein CASSPGQETYEQYF. V and J are TRBV18 and TRBJ2-7, with 7 bases fitting TRBD1. In germline, CDR1 is KGHSH, CDR2 LQKENI. V lost 3 bases, J lost 2 bases, and 4 bases stayed unmatched. This CDR3 contains 14 residues.

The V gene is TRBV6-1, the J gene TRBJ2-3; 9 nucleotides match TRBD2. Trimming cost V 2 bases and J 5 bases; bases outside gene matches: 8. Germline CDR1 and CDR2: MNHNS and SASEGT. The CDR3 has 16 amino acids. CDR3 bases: TGTGCCAGCAGTGAACGACTGGGCGGGAGGGAAGATACGCAGTATTTT. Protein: CASSERLGGREDTQYF.

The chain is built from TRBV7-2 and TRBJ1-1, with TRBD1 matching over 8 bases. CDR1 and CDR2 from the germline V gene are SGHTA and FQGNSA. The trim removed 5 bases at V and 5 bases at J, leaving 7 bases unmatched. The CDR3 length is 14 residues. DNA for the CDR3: TGTGCCAGCAGCAACGGACAGGGATGGACTGAAGCTTTCTTT. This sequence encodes CASSNGQGWTEAFF.

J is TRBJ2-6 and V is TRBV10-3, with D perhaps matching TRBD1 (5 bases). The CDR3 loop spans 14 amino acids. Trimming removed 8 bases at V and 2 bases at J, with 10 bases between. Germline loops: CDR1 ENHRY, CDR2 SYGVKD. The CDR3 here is CAIPQGPGANVLTF. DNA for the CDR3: TGTGCCATCCCCCAGGGCCCTGGGGCCAACGTCCTGACTTTC.

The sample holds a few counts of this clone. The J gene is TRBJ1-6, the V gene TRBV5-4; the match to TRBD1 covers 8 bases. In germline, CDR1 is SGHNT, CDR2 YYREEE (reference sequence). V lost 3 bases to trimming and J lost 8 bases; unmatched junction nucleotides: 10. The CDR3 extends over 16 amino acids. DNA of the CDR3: TGTGCCAGCAGCTCTCACAGGGGGAACGTGGATTCACCCCTCCACTTT. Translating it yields CASSSHRGNVDSPLHF.

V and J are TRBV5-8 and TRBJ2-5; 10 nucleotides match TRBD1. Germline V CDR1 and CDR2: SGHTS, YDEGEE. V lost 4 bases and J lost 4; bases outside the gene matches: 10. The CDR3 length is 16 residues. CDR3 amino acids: CASSLTGQGFGETQYF. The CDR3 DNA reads TGTGCCAGCAGCCTGACGGGACAGGGGTTCGGAGAGACCCAGTACTTC.

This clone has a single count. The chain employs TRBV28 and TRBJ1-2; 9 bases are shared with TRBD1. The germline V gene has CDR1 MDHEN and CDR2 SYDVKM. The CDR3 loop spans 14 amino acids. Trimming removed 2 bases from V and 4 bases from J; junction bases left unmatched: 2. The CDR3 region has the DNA TGTGCCAGCAGTTTAACGACAGGGGGCTATGGCTACACCTTC. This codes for CASSLTTGGYGYTF.

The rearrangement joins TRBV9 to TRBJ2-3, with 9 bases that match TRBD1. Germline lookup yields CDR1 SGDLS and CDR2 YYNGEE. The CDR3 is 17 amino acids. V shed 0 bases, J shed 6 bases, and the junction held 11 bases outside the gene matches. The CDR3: CASSVAEPGQGTDTQYF. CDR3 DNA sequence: TGTGCCAGCAGCGTAGCGGAGCCGGGACAGGGAACGGATACGCAGTATTTT.

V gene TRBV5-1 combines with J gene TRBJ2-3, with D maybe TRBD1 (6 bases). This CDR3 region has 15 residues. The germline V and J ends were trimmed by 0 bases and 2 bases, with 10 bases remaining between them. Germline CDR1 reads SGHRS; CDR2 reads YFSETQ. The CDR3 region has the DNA TGCGCCAGCAGCTTGGGGGGGCTAGCCACAGATACGCAGTATTTT. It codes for CASSLGGLATDTQYF.

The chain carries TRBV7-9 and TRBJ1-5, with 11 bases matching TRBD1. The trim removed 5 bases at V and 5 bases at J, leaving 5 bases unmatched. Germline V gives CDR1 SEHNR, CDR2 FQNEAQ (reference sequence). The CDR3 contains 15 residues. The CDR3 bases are TGTGCCAGCAGCAGCCGGGACAGGGGGGATCAGCCCCAGCATTTT. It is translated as CASSSRDRGDQPQHF.

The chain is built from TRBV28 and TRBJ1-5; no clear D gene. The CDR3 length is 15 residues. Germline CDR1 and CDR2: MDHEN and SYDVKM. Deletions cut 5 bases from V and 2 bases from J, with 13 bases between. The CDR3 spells CASSVTVSGNQPQHF. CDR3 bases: TGTGCCAGCAGTGTTACAGTCAGTGGCAATCAGCCCCAGCATTTT.

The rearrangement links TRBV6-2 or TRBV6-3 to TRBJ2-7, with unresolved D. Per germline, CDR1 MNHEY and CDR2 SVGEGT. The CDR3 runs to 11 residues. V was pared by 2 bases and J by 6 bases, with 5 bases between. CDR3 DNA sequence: TGTGCCAGCAGTTACGTGTTCGAGCAGTACTTC. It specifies CASSYVFEQYF.

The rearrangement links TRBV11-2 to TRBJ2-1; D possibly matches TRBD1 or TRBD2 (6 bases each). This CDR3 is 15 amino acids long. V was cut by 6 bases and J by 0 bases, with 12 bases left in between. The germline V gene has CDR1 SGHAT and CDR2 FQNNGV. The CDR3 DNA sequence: TGTGCCAGCAGGCAAGGAGGGGGCTCCTACAATGAGCAGTTCTTC. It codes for CASRQGGGSYNEQFF.